The 26 T cell receptor beta chains presented below share a single source sample, sequenced in a study of blood T cell repertoires in COVID-19. Assay used: immunoSEQ multiplex PCR; TCRdb lists only in-frame clones, some missing. The data show about 400,000 clones, roughly 90% seen once. The sample comprised PBMCs or T cells enriched from blood (not recorded which). The receptors originated from a middle-aged woman with acute COVID-19.

The chain links TRBV3-1 (or the pseudogene TRBV3-2) to TRBJ1-5; no firm D call. The CDR3 has 13 amino acids. CDR1 and CDR2 from the germline V gene are LGHDT and YNNKEL (reference sequence). With 0 bases removed from V and 5 bases from J, the gap between germline ends came to 5 bases. CDR3 in amino acids: CASSQDRHQPQHF. CDR3 nucleotide sequence: TGTGCCAGCAGCCAAGACAGGCATCAGCCCCAGCATTTT.

V gene TRBV9 combines with J gene TRBJ2-2, with 10 positions matching TRBD2. Germline CDR1 and CDR2: SGDLS and YYNGEE. V trimming: 2 bases; J trimming: 3 bases; junction bases outside the gene matches: 4. The CDR3 consists of 16 residues. The CDR3 loop reads CASSVTTSGHTGELFF. Here the CDR3 DNA reads TGTGCCAGCAGCGTCACGACTAGCGGGCACACCGGGGAGCTGTTTTTT.

The chain carries TRBV7-6 and TRBJ1-3; D is perhaps TRBD1 (6 bases). The V end was cut by 4 bases, the J end by 0 bases, with 13 bases between. Germline V gives CDR1 SGHVS, CDR2 FNYEAQ. The CDR3 runs to 16 residues. CDR3 DNA: TGTGCCAGCAGCTCCTCCGGGACAAACTCTGGAAACACCATATATTTT. This gives the protein CASSSSGTNSGNTIYF.

J is TRBJ2-1 and V is TRBV7-8, with a tentative D call TRBD2 (6 bases). The CDR3 consists of 14 residues. Between the trimmed V and J ends, which lost 5 bases and 5 bases, there was a span of 13 bases. CDR1 and CDR2 (germline): SGHVS, FQNEAQ. The CDR3, as DNA: TGTGCCAGCAGCCCCCCGGGGGTACACAATGAGCAGTTCTTC. Amino acids: CASSPPGVHNEQFF.

The gene calls are TRBV6-1 and TRBJ2-4; 11 bases match TRBD2. After removal of 0 bases from V and 5 bases from J, the junction contained 9 bases not matched to a gene. CDR3 length: 18 residues. From germline, CDR1 is MNHNS and CDR2 SASEGT. In nucleotides, the CDR3 is TGTGCCAGCAGTGAAGCGAGGAGACTAGCGGGGTTAGAAAACATTCAGTACTTC. Its protein is CASSEARRLAGLENIQYF.

The chain carries TRBV12-3 or TRBV12-4 and TRBJ2-7; 7 bases are shared with TRBD2. CDR3 length equals 13 residues. With V trimmed by 6 bases and J by 0 bases, 2 bases remained unmatched. CDR3 coding DNA: TGTGCCAGCAGAGGCGGGAGCTCCTACGAGCAGTACTTC. Its translation: CASRGGSSYEQYF.

This clone was counted only a few times. V gene TRBV6-5 combines with J gene TRBJ2-7; 8 bases fit TRBD1. The CDR3 spans 15 residues. Germline-derived CDR1 and CDR2 are MNHEY and SVGAGI. J gave up 3 bases and V 2 bases, and 6 bases lay outside the gene matches. CDR3 protein: CASSYRTGLNYEQYF. The CDR3 nucleotides are TGTGCCAGCAGTTACAGGACAGGGCTTAACTACGAGCAGTACTTC.

This clone came up once. The chain links TRBV5-4 to TRBJ2-1; 10 bases line up with TRBD2. Trimming removed 9 bases from V and 2 bases from J; junction bases left unmatched: 8. The CDR3 is 15 residues long. Germline CDR1 reads SGHNT; CDR2 reads YYREEE (reference sequence). The CDR3 loop reads CATGSGGSTYNEQFF. The CDR3 coding sequence is TGTGCCACGGGTAGCGGGGGGTCCACCTACAATGAGCAGTTCTTC.

The V call is TRBV5-6, the J call TRBJ1-3; 8 nucleotides match TRBD1. CDR3 size: 15 residues. Germline V gene data show CDR1 as SGHDT and CDR2 as YYEEEE. V was pared by 3 bases and J by 0 bases, with 2 bases of the junction left unmatched. The CDR3: CASSYTGGSGNTIYF. The CDR3 nucleotides read TGTGCCAGCAGCTACACAGGGGGCTCTGGAAACACCATATATTTT.

The rearrangement joins TRBV5-6 to TRBJ2-1; TRBD1 is a possible D gene (6 bases). Looked up from germline, CDR1 is SGHDT and CDR2 is YYEEEE. The CDR3 consists of 14 residues. Trimming removed 0 bases at V and 6 bases at J, with 10 bases between. The CDR3 DNA is TGTGCCAGCAGCTTGGCCAGGGGAATCAATGAGCAGTTCTTC. Residues: CASSLARGINEQFF.

The V call is TRBV29-1, the J call TRBJ2-3; 11 nucleotides align to TRBD2. The CDR3 runs to 11 residues. V trimming: 5 bases; J trimming: 15 bases; junction bases outside the gene matches: 7. Germline CDR1 reads SQVTM; CDR2 reads ANQGSEA. CDR3 amino acids: CSVYTSGGYYF. As DNA, the CDR3 is TGCAGCGTTTATACTAGCGGGGGTTATTATTTT.

This chain uses TRBV6-2 or TRBV6-3 with TRBJ2-3; D is ambiguous. Looked up from germline, CDR1 is MNHEY and CDR2 is SVGEGT. This CDR3 is 12 amino acids long. V dropped 6 bases and J dropped 14 bases, with 18 bases sitting between them. CDR3 amino acids: CASSESLESSYF. CDR3 nucleotides: TGTGCCAGCAGCGAATCGCTAGAATCGTCGTATTTT.

This clone appeared a single time. V and J are TRBV9 and TRBJ2-3; maybe TRBD2 (6 bases). The V gene's germline CDR1 is SGDLS and CDR2 YYNGEE. The V gene lost 2 bases and the J gene lost 6 bases, with 13 bases spanning the gap. The CDR3 loop spans 14 amino acids. Written as DNA, the CDR3 is TGTGCCAGCAGCGTTACGGGGGAGGTGGATACGCAGTATTTT. Residues: CASSVTGEVDTQYF.

The chain uses TRBV19 and TRBJ1-2; D remains unclear. The CDR3 runs 13 residues. The germline V gene has CDR1 LNHDA and CDR2 SQIVND (reference sequence). V lost 7 bases, J lost 7 bases, and 16 bases lay in between. CDR3 bases: TGTGCCAGTACAAGAGAGGGTTTTGGTGGCTACACCTTC. This codes for CASTREGFGGYTF.

V is TRBV6-5 and J is TRBJ1-4; TRBD1 might be the D (6 bases). The CDR3 totals 14 residues. Deletions cut 6 bases from V and 4 bases from J, with 12 bases between. Looked up from germline, CDR1 is MNHEY and CDR2 is SVGAGI. The CDR3 coding sequence is TGTGCCAGCAGCGACAGACAGGATAATGAAAAACTGTTTTTT. It codes for CASSDRQDNEKLFF.

The chain has TRBV7-8 and TRBJ2-2; D perhaps matches TRBD2 (5 bases). Deletions cut 6 bases from V and 5 bases from J, with 16 bases between. There are 15 residues in the CDR3. Germline V lookup: CDR1 SGHVS, CDR2 FQNEAQ. Here the CDR3 DNA reads TGTGCCAGCAGGCCTAGTACGAGAGGGACCGGGGAGCTGTTTTTT. This translates into CASRPSTRGTGELFF.

The rearrangement uses TRBV4-1 and TRBJ1-6; D is perhaps TRBD1 (5 bases). CDR1 MGHRA and CDR2 YSYEKL come from the germline V gene. The V end lost 0 bases, the J end lost 5 bases, and 14 bases lay between the germline ends. The CDR3 spans 17 residues. In DNA form, the CDR3 reads TGCGCCAGCAGCCAAGAGTTCTCGACAGAGAATAATTCACCCCTCCACTTT. The encoded protein is CASSQEFSTENNSPLHF.

The J gene is TRBJ2-1, the V gene TRBV11-2; a weak D match, TRBD1 (7 bases). The CDR3 loop spans 14 amino acids. V shed 5 bases and J shed 8 bases, with 16 bases lying between them. Germline CDR1 is SGHAT and CDR2 is FQNNGV. CDR3 nucleotides: TGTGCCAGCAGCCCGAGGACAGGCGGGGATGAGCAGTTCTTC. Its translation: CASSPRTGGDEQFF.

This clone was seen once. The V call is TRBV23-1, the J call TRBJ1-5, with 7 nucleotides matching TRBD1. TRBV23-1 is an open reading frame, and its role is uncertain. V gave up 6 bases and J gave up 5 bases; unmatched junction bases: 7. The CDR3 extends over 14 amino acids. CDR3 region: CASSQGRGDQPQHF. In DNA, the CDR3 is TGCGCCAGCAGCCAAGGCAGGGGGGATCAGCCCCAGCATTTT.

This chain links TRBV7-8 with TRBJ2-5; 10 nucleotides agree with TRBD2. V gave up 5 bases and J gave up 4 bases; unmatched junction bases: 10. The CDR3 is 16 amino acids. Germline values: CDR1 SGHVS, CDR2 FQNEAQ. The CDR3 DNA is TGTGCCAGCAGCCTCCAGCGGGGGGGCATCGGAGAGACCCAGTACTTC. It encodes CASSLQRGGIGETQYF.

V is TRBV5-1 and J is TRBJ2-1; TRBD2 matches at 16 bases. Germline V gene data show CDR1 as SGHRS and CDR2 as YFSETQ. The CDR3 has 17 residues. V was clipped by 4 bases and J by 1 base; unmatched bases: 2. The CDR3 DNA reads TGCGCCAGCAGCCCGGGACTAGCGGGGGGGTCCTACAATGAGCAGTTCTTC. This encodes CASSPGLAGGSYNEQFF. The entire variable domain, with the rest obtained from reference TRBV5-1 and TRBJ2-1, is as follows: KAGVTQTPRYLIKTRGQQVTLSCSPISGHRSVSWYQQTPGQGLQFLFEYFSETQRNKGNFPGRFSGRQFSNSRSEMNVSTLELGDSALYLCASSPGLAGGSYNEQFFGPGTRLTVL.

The chain combines TRBV5-4 with TRBJ1-5; possible D gene TRBD1, 6 bases. Germline V lookup: CDR1 SGHNT, CDR2 YYREEE (reference sequence). V dropped 4 bases and J dropped 0 bases, with 11 bases sitting between them. The CDR3 loop spans 15 amino acids. The CDR3 bases are TGTGCCAGCAGCCGAGGGGGGGATAGCAATCAGCCCCAGCATTTT. Translated: CASSRGGDSNQPQHF.

V and J are TRBV2 and TRBJ2-7, with a possible D match to TRBD1 (5 bases). CDR1 SNHLY and CDR2 FYNNEI come from the germline V gene. The CDR3 loop spans 14 amino acids. Deletions cut 4 bases from V and 3 bases from J, with 13 bases between. CDR3 residues: CASSVQGGIYEQYF. The CDR3 DNA is TGTGCCAGCAGTGTGCAGGGTGGGATCTACGAGCAGTACTTC.

The chain couples TRBV6-1 to TRBJ1-4; D may be TRBD1 (6 bases). The V and J ends lost 3 bases and 8 bases respectively, with 10 bases between them. CDR3 size: 13 residues. Germline CDR1 MNHNS, CDR2 SASEGT. The CDR3 protein is CASSDDRREKLFF. The CDR3 nucleotides read TGTGCCAGCAGTGACGACAGGAGGGAAAAACTGTTTTTT.

In this sample, this clone turned up a few times. V usage is TRBV6-1 and J usage is TRBJ2-7; 7 bases map to TRBD1. This CDR3 has 14 residues. Trimming removed 6 bases from V and 3 bases from J; junction bases left unmatched: 8. Germline loops: CDR1 MNHNS, CDR2 SASEGT. CDR3 DNA: TGTGCCAGCAGAGACAGGGAACGGGTCTACGAGCAGTACTTC. Translating it yields CASRDRERVYEQYF.

The V gene is TRBV3-1 (or the pseudogene TRBV3-2), the J gene TRBJ2-1; TRBD1 aligns across 11 bases. The CDR3 spans 17 residues. V trimming: 3 bases; J trimming: 4 bases; junction bases outside the gene matches: 8. CDR1 and CDR2 from the germline V gene are LGHDT and YNNKEL (reference sequence). The CDR3 sequence: CASSQYSGTGGYNEQFF. DNA of the CDR3: TGTGCCAGCAGCCAGTACTCCGGGACAGGGGGTTACAATGAGCAGTTCTTC.